Sequencing of this T cell receptor (beta chain) was carried out in a study of blood T cell repertoires in COVID-19. The germline V gene encodes CDR1 SGHAT and CDR2 FQNNGV. V was pared by 5 bases and J by 10 bases, with 11 bases between. The CDR3 has 11 residues. Using immunoSEQ multiplex PCR, the repertoire was profiled, and TCRdb retains in-frame clones only, with some absent. Of approximately 75,000 clones detected, 88% appear once; the ten largest clones hold approximately 29%. The chain recombines TRBV11-2 with TRBJ1-1; no reliable D call. Sequenced: peripheral blood. The sequence derives from a man in his forties or fifties with acute or convalescent COVID-19. As DNA, the CDR3 is TGTGCCAGCAGCCCCGGGAGCGGAGCTTTCTTT. As protein: CASSPGSGAFF.